These T cell receptor beta chains were read from a single sample in a study of T cell clonotyping in hematopoietic cell transplantation. TCRdb's table, derived via immunoSEQ multiplex PCR, lists solely in-frame clones and lacks some. The sample shows 15,000 to 20,000 clones, about 71% of them seen only once. The sample comprised peripheral blood mononuclear cells. The receptors shown here come from a woman aged 55 to 70 in good health. Some clones in this sample may be carry-over from other donors' samples. Each CDR3 is given with its conserved first and last residue. The D gene is left open where the match is weak. Some rows mark clone size as missing; the rest say once, few, many or name a class of expanded clone.

d_call: TRBD1
clone_size: NA
j_call: TRBJ1-1
v_call: TRBV28
cdr3_nt: TGTGCCAGCAGCATCAGACAGGGTCTGGCTTTCTTT
cdr3_aa: CASSIRQGLAFF

d_call: TRBD1
clone_size: NA
j_call: TRBJ2-5
v_call: TRBV5-6
cdr3_nt: TGTGCCAGCAGCGCACGGACAGGGTCTTCTAAAGAGACCCAGTACTTC
cdr3_aa: CASSARTGSSKETQYF

d_call: NA
clone_size: NA
j_call: TRBJ2-1
v_call: TRBV5-8
cdr3_nt: TGTGCCAGCAGCCAGGATAGCGGCTACAATGAGCAGTTCTTC
cdr3_aa: CASSQDSGYNEQFF

d_call: TRBD1
clone_size: NA
j_call: TRBJ2-6
v_call: TRBV19
cdr3_nt: TGTGCCAGTAGAGACCCCGGGACAGTCCCCGACGTCCTGACTTTC
cdr3_aa: CASRDPGTVPDVLTF

d_call: NA
clone_size: few
j_call: TRBJ1-2
v_call: TRBV19
cdr3_nt: TGTGCCAGTAGTACTGATAACTATGGCTACACCTTC
cdr3_aa: CASSTDNYGYTF

d_call: NA
clone_size: few
j_call: TRBJ1-5
v_call: TRBV4-3
cdr3_nt: TGCGCCAGCAGCCAAGATCTTTGGCTGGACCAGCCCCAGCATTTT
cdr3_aa: CASSQDLWLDQPQHF

d_call: NA
clone_size: NA
j_call: TRBJ2-7
v_call: TRBV7-3
cdr3_nt: TGTGCCAGCAGTTCCACGGCCGGGGGCTCCTACGAGCAGTACTTC
cdr3_aa: CASSSTAGGSYEQYF

d_call: TRBD2
clone_size: NA
j_call: TRBJ2-7
v_call: TRBV15
cdr3_nt: TGTGCCACCAGCAGTCCAAACAGGGTGCGGGGGGGAGAGCAGTACTTC
cdr3_aa: CATSSPNRVRGGEQYF

d_call: TRBD2
clone_size: once
j_call: TRBJ2-7
v_call: TRBV28
cdr3_nt: TGTGCCAGCAGCAAGGAGGGGAGGGATCCTTACGAGCAGTACTTC
cdr3_aa: CASSKEGRDPYEQYF

d_call: NA
clone_size: NA
j_call: TRBJ2-7
v_call: TRBV29-1
cdr3_nt: TGCAGCGTTGCAGGGGGGGCCCCCTACGAGCAGTACTTC
cdr3_aa: CSVAGGAPYEQYF

d_call: NA
clone_size: NA
j_call: TRBJ2-2
v_call: TRBV6-6
cdr3_nt: TGTGCCAGCAGTTACTATGGGGGGGAGCTGTTTTTT
cdr3_aa: CASSYYGGELFF

d_call: NA
clone_size: NA
j_call: TRBJ2-7
v_call: TRBV14
cdr3_nt: TGTGCCAGCAGCCAAGGTCCCGCGAACCCCTACGAGCAGTACTTC
cdr3_aa: CASSQGPANPYEQYF

d_call: NA
clone_size: NA
j_call: TRBJ1-2
v_call: TRBV2
cdr3_nt: TGTGCCAGCCTAATCCGGGCGGGATATGGCTACACCTTC
cdr3_aa: CASLIRAGYGYTF

d_call: TRBD2
clone_size: NA
j_call: TRBJ2-5
v_call: TRBV28
cdr3_nt: TGTGCCAGCAGTTTGGTCCGACTAGCGGGGGAGCATAAAGAGACCCAGTACTTC
cdr3_aa: CASSLVRLAGEHKETQYF

d_call: NA
clone_size: NA
j_call: TRBJ1-4
v_call: TRBV6-5
cdr3_nt: TGTGCCAGCAGTTACGCTTCTGGGTTTGGTGAAAAACTGTTTTTT
cdr3_aa: CASSYASGFGEKLFF

d_call: NA
clone_size: medium-sized
j_call: TRBJ2-7
v_call: TRBV19
cdr3_nt: TGTGCCAGTAGTATTGGATTAAACTCCTACGAGCAGTACTTC
cdr3_aa: CASSIGLNSYEQYF

d_call: NA
clone_size: NA
j_call: TRBJ2-1
v_call: TRBV5-1
cdr3_nt: TGCGCCAGCAGGAAGGAGGGGGCTTCCTACAATGAGCAGTTCTTC
cdr3_aa: CASRKEGASYNEQFF

d_call: NA
clone_size: NA
j_call: TRBJ1-1
v_call: TRBV4-1
cdr3_nt: TGCGCCAGCAGCCCCCTCCAACGGGTTGGACCGAACACTGAAGCTTTCTTT
cdr3_aa: CASSPLQRVGPNTEAFF

d_call: NA
clone_size: few
j_call: TRBJ1-1
v_call: TRBV30
cdr3_nt: TGTGCCGTTAAGGGCAGCATGAACACTGAAGCTTTCTTT
cdr3_aa: CAVKGSMNTEAFF

d_call: NA
clone_size: NA
j_call: TRBJ1-2
v_call: TRBV9
cdr3_nt: TGTGCCAGCAGCGTAGCGCCGGAGGCCTATGGCTACACCTTC
cdr3_aa: CASSVAPEAYGYTF

d_call: NA
clone_size: NA
j_call: TRBJ2-7
v_call: TRBV6-6
cdr3_nt: TGTGCCTCCAGTCCGGGGAGCTACGAGCAGTACTTC
cdr3_aa: CASSPGSYEQYF

d_call: NA
clone_size: few
j_call: TRBJ1-2
v_call: TRBV5-4
cdr3_nt: TGTGCCAGCAGCTTGGACGGGGATGGCTACACCTTC
cdr3_aa: CASSLDGDGYTF

d_call: NA
clone_size: few
j_call: TRBJ1-4
v_call: TRBV4-1
cdr3_nt: TGCGCCAGCAGCCAAGGACGGGCTAACTTCGCTAGGGAAAAACTGTTTTTT
cdr3_aa: CASSQGRANFAREKLFF

d_call: TRBD2
clone_size: NA
j_call: TRBJ2-3
v_call: TRBV28
cdr3_nt: TGTGCCAGCCTACCCTTTACTAGCGGGTGGACTAGCACAGATACGCAGTATTTT
cdr3_aa: CASLPFTSGWTSTDTQYF

d_call: TRBD2
clone_size: NA
j_call: TRBJ2-7
v_call: TRBV5-6
cdr3_nt: TGTGCCAGCAGCCGGGACCGAGGGACTAGAAACGAGCAGTACTTC
cdr3_aa: CASSRDRGTRNEQYF

d_call: NA
clone_size: NA
j_call: TRBJ1-5
v_call: TRBV28
cdr3_nt: TGTGCCAGCAGTTACGACGGACGAGATCAGCCCCAGCATTTT
cdr3_aa: CASSYDGRDQPQHF

d_call: NA
clone_size: NA
j_call: TRBJ1-6
v_call: TRBV4-2
cdr3_nt: TGTGCCAGCAGCCAAGCTGCAGGGGATGGCTCACCCCTCCACTTT
cdr3_aa: CASSQAAGDGSPLHF

d_call: TRBD1
clone_size: few
j_call: TRBJ2-5
v_call: TRBV27
cdr3_nt: TGTGCCAGCAGTCCACAGGGGGTGTGGGAGACCCAGTACTTC
cdr3_aa: CASSPQGVWETQYF

d_call: NA
clone_size: NA
j_call: TRBJ1-1
v_call: TRBV5-4
cdr3_nt: TGTGCCAGCAGCTTGAGGGGTTGGACTGAAGCTTTCTTT
cdr3_aa: CASSLRGWTEAFF

d_call: NA
clone_size: NA
j_call: TRBJ2-2
v_call: TRBV5-1
cdr3_nt: TGCGCCAGCAGTACCGGGTCTTCTGCGAACACCGGGGAGCTGTTTTTT
cdr3_aa: CASSTGSSANTGELFF

d_call: NA
clone_size: NA
j_call: TRBJ1-1
v_call: TRBV30
cdr3_nt: TGTGCCTGGAAATTCCGGGGTACTGAAGCTTTCTTT
cdr3_aa: CAWKFRGTEAFF

d_call: NA
clone_size: few
j_call: TRBJ1-2
v_call: TRBV2
cdr3_nt: TGTGCCAGCCCAGGGGCTGGCTACACCTTC
cdr3_aa: CASPGAGYTF

d_call: TRBD1
clone_size: NA
j_call: TRBJ2-7
v_call: TRBV9
cdr3_nt: TGTGCCAGCAGCGCGGGACAGGGGGCCCTCTACGAGCAGTACTTC
cdr3_aa: CASSAGQGALYEQYF

d_call: NA
clone_size: NA
j_call: TRBJ2-3
v_call: TRBV5-1
cdr3_nt: TGCGCCAGCAGCTGGGACACCACAGATACGCAGTATTTT
cdr3_aa: CASSWDTTDTQYF

d_call: NA
clone_size: NA
j_call: TRBJ1-6
v_call: TRBV19
cdr3_nt: TGTGCCAGTAGTATAGGCGGATATTCACCCCTCCACTTT
cdr3_aa: CASSIGGYSPLHF

d_call: NA
clone_size: NA
j_call: TRBJ1-2
v_call: TRBV30
cdr3_nt: TGTGCCTGGAGTGTAGGGCAGGCGTCCTATGGCTACACCTTC
cdr3_aa: CAWSVGQASYGYTF

d_call: NA
clone_size: NA
j_call: TRBJ1-4
v_call: TRBV9
cdr3_nt: TGTGCCAGCAGCGACTCCGGGACCGCGAATGAAAAACTGTTTTTT
cdr3_aa: CASSDSGTANEKLFF

d_call: NA
clone_size: few
j_call: TRBJ2-6
v_call: TRBV6-1
cdr3_nt: TGTGCCAGCAGTGGTAGCACTGGGGCCAACGTCCTGACTTTC
cdr3_aa: CASSGSTGANVLTF

d_call: NA
clone_size: NA
j_call: TRBJ2-6
v_call: TRBV30
cdr3_nt: TGTGCCTGGGGTTTTTTAGGGGCTGGGGCCAACGTCCTGACTTTC
cdr3_aa: CAWGFLGAGANVLTF

d_call: NA
clone_size: NA
j_call: TRBJ1-5
v_call: TRBV7-2
cdr3_nt: TGTGCCAGCAGCTTGGTAGCCGGGACGAATCAGCCCCAGCATTTT
cdr3_aa: CASSLVAGTNQPQHF

d_call: NA
clone_size: few
j_call: TRBJ2-7
v_call: TRBV14
cdr3_nt: TGTGCCAGCAGCCGCCGATGGGGGGTAGAGACGGCGTACTTC
cdr3_aa: CASSRRWGVETAYF

d_call: NA
clone_size: NA
j_call: TRBJ1-1
v_call: TRBV4-1
cdr3_nt: TGCGCCAGCAGCACCCGGACGGAGAACACTGAAGCTTTCTTT
cdr3_aa: CASSTRTENTEAFF

d_call: TRBD2
clone_size: NA
j_call: TRBJ2-7
v_call: TRBV5-8
cdr3_nt: TGTGCCAGCAGCTTGGATAAGGGACTATCCTACGAGCAGTACTTC
cdr3_aa: CASSLDKGLSYEQYF

d_call: TRBD1
clone_size: once
j_call: TRBJ2-7
v_call: TRBV2
cdr3_nt: TGTGCCAGCAGTGACAGGGGGCTAGGCGAGCAGTACTTC
cdr3_aa: CASSDRGLGEQYF

d_call: NA
clone_size: few
j_call: TRBJ1-5
v_call: TRBV7-9
cdr3_nt: TGTGCCAGCAGCTCAACCCGGCAGGGAGACGGTCAGCCCCAGCATTTT
cdr3_aa: CASSSTRQGDGQPQHF

d_call: NA
clone_size: few
j_call: TRBJ2-1
v_call: TRBV19
cdr3_nt: TGTGCCAGTAACTACGGGATCGGTGAGCAGTTCTTC
cdr3_aa: CASNYGIGEQFF

d_call: NA
clone_size: NA
j_call: TRBJ1-2
v_call: TRBV25-1
cdr3_nt: TGTGCCAGCAGTGGGAATAAGGTTGGCTACACCTTC
cdr3_aa: CASSGNKVGYTF

d_call: NA
clone_size: NA
j_call: TRBJ1-3
v_call: TRBV29-1
cdr3_nt: TGCAGCGGAGGACCGATCTCTGGAAACACCATATATTTT
cdr3_aa: CSGGPISGNTIYF